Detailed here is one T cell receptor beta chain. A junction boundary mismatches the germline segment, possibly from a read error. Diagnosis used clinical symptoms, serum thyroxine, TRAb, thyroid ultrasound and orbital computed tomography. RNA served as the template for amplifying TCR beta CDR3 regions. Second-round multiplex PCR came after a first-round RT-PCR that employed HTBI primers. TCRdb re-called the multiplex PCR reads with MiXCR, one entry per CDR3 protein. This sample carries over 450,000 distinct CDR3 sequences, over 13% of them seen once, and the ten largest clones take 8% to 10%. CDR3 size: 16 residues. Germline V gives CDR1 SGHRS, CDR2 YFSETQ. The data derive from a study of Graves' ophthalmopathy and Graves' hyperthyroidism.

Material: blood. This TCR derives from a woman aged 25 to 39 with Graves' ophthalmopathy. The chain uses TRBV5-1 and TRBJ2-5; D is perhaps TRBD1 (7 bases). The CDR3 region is CASSPYAGGSEETKYF. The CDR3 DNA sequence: TGCGCCAGCAGCCCCTATGCAGGGGGGTCTGAAGAGACCAAGTACTTC.